A few counts support the clone carrying this TCR beta chain. The antigen remains unidentified. The CDR3 extends over 15 amino acids. The V segment lost 3 bases and the J segment 1 base; nucleotides outside the gene matches: 8. Looked up from germline, CDR1 is DFQATT and CDR2 is SNEGSKA (reference sequence). This entry comes from a study of early T cells in non-severe SARS-CoV-2 infection. On the study more broadly: Sequencing of unsorted whole blood was done on bulk RNA, leaving chains unpaired. Whole-study results and caveats: Lookups in VDJdb leaned toward anti-spike CD8 responses and missed private and CD4 specificities.

The TCR library protocol attached unique molecular identifiers to the individual cDNA molecules. MiXCR, applied by TCRdb to the 5' RACE reads, yields one record per CDR3 protein. This sample has just over 95,000 distinct CDR3 sequences, with 11% found just once. The chain uses TRBV20-1 and TRBJ1-2; 7 bases fit TRBD1. The source is an adult who was a healthcare worker with PCR-confirmed SARS-CoV-2 infection or an uninfected control (not recorded which). This sample comprised whole blood, obtained at baseline. The CDR3 sequence: CSASEGAGSNYGYTF. The CDR3 DNA reads as TGCAGTGCTAGTGAGGGGGCAGGGAGTAACTATGGCTACACCTTC.